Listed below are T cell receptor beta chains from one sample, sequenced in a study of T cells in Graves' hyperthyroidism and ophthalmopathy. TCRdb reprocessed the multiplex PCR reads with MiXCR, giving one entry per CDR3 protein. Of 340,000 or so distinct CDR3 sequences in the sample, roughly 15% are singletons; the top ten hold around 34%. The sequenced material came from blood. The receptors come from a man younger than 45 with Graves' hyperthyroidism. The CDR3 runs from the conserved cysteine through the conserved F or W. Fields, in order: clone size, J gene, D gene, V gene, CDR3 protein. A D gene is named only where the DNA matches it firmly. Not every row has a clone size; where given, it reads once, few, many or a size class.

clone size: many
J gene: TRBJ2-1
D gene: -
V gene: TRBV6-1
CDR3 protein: CASSDFGPYNEQFF

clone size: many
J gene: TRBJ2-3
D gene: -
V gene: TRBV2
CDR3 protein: CASSVGARTDTQYF

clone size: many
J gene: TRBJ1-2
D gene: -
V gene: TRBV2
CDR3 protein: CASPRGVGYTF

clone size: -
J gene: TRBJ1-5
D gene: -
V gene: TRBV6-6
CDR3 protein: CASSYGIYQPQHF

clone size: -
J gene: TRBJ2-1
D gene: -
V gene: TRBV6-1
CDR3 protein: CASTDEGVGSDEQFF

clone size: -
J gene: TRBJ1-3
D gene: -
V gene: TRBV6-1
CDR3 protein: CASRTTSVGGNTIYF

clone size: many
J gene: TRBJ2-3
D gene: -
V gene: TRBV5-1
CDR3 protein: CASSPSTDTQYF

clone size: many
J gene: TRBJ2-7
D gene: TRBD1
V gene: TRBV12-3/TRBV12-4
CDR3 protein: CASSFLDRPGLQYF

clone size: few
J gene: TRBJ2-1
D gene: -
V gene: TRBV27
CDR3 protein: CASTQPSSGEQFF

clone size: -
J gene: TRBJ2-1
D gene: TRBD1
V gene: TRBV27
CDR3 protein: CASSSRVRTGAFNEQFF

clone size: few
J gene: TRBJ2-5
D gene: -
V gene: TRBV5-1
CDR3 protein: CASSLTETQYF

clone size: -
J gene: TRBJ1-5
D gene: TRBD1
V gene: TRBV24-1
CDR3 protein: CATSDGRTGYSNQPQHF

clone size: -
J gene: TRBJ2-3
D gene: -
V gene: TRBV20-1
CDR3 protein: CSAGPPATDTQYF

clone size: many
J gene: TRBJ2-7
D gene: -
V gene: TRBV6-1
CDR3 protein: CASSVMFYEQYF

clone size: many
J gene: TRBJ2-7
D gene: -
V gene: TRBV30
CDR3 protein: CAWSVLRGKRAYEQYF

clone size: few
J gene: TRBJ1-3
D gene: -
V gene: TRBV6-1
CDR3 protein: CASSAGHPPSGNTIYF

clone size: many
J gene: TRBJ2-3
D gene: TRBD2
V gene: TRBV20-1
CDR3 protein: CSDTIFSGTGDTQYF

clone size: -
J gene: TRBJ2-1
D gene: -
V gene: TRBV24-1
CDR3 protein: CAASGGQEQFF

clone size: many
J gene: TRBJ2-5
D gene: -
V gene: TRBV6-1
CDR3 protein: CASSEGGTRQETQYF

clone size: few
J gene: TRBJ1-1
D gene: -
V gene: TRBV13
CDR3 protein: CASSDGTEAFF

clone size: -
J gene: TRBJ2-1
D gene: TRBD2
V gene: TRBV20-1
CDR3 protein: CSANGRAGYNEQFF

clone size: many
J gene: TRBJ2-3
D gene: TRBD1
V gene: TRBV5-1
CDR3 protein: CASSFTPRTGATDTQYF

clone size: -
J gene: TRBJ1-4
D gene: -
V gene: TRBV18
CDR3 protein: CASSPLGRINEKLFF

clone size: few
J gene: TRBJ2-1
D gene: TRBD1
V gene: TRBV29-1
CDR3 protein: CSASGQGAIEQFF

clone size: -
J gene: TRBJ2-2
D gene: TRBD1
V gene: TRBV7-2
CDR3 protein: CASSWTGTGELFF

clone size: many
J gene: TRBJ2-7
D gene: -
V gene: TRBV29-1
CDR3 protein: CSVLRTDSFEQYF

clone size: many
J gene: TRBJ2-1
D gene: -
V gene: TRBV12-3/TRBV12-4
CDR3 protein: CASSPVPTGYNEQFF

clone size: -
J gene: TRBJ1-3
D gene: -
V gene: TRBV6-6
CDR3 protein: CASSYYPGASGNTIYF

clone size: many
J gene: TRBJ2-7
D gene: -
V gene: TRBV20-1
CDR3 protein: CSASPDSYEQYF

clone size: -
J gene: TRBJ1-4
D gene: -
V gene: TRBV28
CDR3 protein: CASSTPAGTTNEKLFF

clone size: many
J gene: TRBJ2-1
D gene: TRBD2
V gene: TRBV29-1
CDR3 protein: CSVASGVTYNEQFF

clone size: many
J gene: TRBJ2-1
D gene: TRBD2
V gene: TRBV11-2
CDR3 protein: CASIPTSGPYEQFF

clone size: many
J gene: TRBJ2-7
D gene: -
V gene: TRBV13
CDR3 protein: CASSPYLASEQYF

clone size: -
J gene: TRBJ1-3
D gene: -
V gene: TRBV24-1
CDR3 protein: CATSDAGSGNTIYF

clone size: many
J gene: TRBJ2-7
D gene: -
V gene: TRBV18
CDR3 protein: CASSPPETGLYEQYF

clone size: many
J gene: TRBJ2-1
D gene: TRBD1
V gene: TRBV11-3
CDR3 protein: CASSSQGSEQFF

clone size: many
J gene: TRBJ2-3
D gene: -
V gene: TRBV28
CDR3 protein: CASRDSTDTQYF

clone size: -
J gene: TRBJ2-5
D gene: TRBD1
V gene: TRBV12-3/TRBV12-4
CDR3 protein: CASRLTGLETQYF

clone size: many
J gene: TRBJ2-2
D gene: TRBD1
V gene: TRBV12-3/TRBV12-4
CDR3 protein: CASSLTGGNTGELFF

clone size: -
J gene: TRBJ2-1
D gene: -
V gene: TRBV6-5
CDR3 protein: CASSYRPRSYNEQFF

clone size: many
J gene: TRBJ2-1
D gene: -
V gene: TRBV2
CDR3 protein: CASLYEGSGAGYNEQFF

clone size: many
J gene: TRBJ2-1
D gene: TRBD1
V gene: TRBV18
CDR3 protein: CASSPQTGSYNEQFF

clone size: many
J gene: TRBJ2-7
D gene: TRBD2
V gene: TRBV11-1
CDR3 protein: CASSRTSGASYEQYF

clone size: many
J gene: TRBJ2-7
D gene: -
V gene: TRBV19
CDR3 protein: CASSIGQWGEQYF

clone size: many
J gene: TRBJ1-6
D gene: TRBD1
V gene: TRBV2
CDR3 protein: CASRSTGVGSPLHF

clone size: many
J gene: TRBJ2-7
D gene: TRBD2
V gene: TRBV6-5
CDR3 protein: CASSYSTSGRGYEQYF

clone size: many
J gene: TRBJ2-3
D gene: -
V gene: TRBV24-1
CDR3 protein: CATSDSTVTDTQYF

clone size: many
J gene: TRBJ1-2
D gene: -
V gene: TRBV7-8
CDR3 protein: CASSLGVSNYGYTF

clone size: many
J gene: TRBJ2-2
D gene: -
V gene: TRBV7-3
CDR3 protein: CASSPSGTTGELFF

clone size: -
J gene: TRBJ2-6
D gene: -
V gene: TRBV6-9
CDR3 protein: CASRSTAVHSSGANVLTF

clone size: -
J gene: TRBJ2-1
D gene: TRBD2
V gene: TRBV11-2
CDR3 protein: CASSFSGGTYNEQFF

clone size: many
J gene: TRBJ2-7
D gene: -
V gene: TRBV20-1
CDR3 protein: CSATAPNAASYEQYF

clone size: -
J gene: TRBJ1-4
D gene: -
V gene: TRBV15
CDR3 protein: CATSRERGAEEKLFF

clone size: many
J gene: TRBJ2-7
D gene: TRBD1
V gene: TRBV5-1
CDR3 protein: CASALEPGTGNYEQYF

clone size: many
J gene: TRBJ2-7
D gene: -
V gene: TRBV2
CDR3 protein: CASSEALRSSYEQYF